This T cell receptor beta chain comes out of a study of cytomegalovirus exposure and HLA in healthy donors. The germline gives CDR1 SNHLY, CDR2 FYNNEI. The CDR3 totals 15 residues. The germline V and J ends were trimmed by 0 bases and 5 bases, with 8 bases remaining between them. Primers: 60 Vbeta forward and 13 Jbeta reverse. The table came from immunoSEQ multiplex PCR; TCRdb's copy has only in-frame clones and leaves some out. In the table there are fewer than 200,000 clones, around 88% of which are singletons. The rearrangement uses TRBV2 and TRBJ1-6; D not certain. Sequenced: PBMCs. The clonotype comes from a woman younger than 45 in good health and CMV-seronegative. CDR3 residues: CASSEALQDNSPLHF. As DNA, the CDR3 is TGTGCCAGCAGTGAAGCGCTTCAGGATAATTCACCCCTCCACTTT.